This TCR beta chain is drawn from a study of blood T cell repertoires in COVID-19. For the study at large: Samples representing acute and convalescent COVID-19 were sourced from the United States, Italy and Spain.

V lost 0 bases to trimming and J lost 3 bases; unmatched junction nucleotides: 4. Per the germline V gene, CDR1 is MNHNS and CDR2 is SASEGT. This CDR3 comprises 15 residues. Profiled with immunoSEQ multiplex PCR; TCRdb holds only in-frame clones, not every one. This table has roughly 120,000 clones, approximately 85% appearing once. The sequenced material came from peripheral blood. V and J are TRBV6-1 and TRBJ2-7, with 8 nucleotides matching TRBD1. This receptor was obtained from a human donor in a cohort sampled during active COVID-19. CDR3 bases: TGTGCCAGCAGTGAAGCGCCAGGGGGCCTCTACGAGCAGTACTTC. This translates into CASSEAPGGLYEQYF.